What follows is one T cell receptor (beta chain) and its context. This receptor's antigen is unknown. No much larger clone is present one base from it, and per-base qualities are unavailable. In total, roughly 710 healthy bone marrow donors made up the cohort. Cohort members were all nominally healthy when sampled, although unrecorded immune exposures were likely present. The donor was CMV seronegative and belonged to the group of 380 or so seronegative cohort members. A peripheral blood sample was provided by each donor, and peripheral blood mononuclear cells were used for TCR beta sequencing. Genomic DNA was extracted from the blood cell samples with the Qiagen DNeasy Blood Extraction Kit. This specimen comes from a study of cytomegalovirus exposure and HLA in healthy donors (dated by TCRdb to about 2017). With regard to the full study: An earlier analysis of roughly 610 of the donors reported about 300 Gb of sequence data and 90 million to 120 million unique TCR beta sequences obtained from roughly 180 million T cells. A later analysis re-examined previously published TCR beta repertoires from about 670 donors and added high-resolution HLA genotyping to investigate patterns of TCR occurrence. Across around 400 genotyped donors of the cohort, an average of about 200,000 unique TCR beta nucleotide sequences per donor were sequenced, and roughly 17% of those sequences were non-productive. Roughly 5 DR-DQ haplotypes were handled as single units for association and clustering, since linkage in the cohort was strong. Donor age, sex, ethnicity and CMV serostatus were compiled together with the repertoire data. Both class I and class II loci were covered by HLA typing, at four-digit resolution. Rather than drawing on any new phenotypic data, the later analysis identified candidate immune exposures from TCR beta sequences and the way those sequences occurred across donors. All discovery cohort repertoires had been generated on a single sequencing platform. The study profiled the T cell repertoires of hundreds of subjects by immunosequencing and related them to cytomegalovirus serostatus. The study was designed to test whether signatures of past pathogen exposure could be identified by cataloging public T cell receptors. About 280 gigabases of sequencing data and around 88 million unique TCR sequences made up an early release that covered fewer than 650 HLA-typed donors. In a later genetic analysis, genome-wide SNP genotypes for 398 of the 666 donors were used, and that subset was treated as a discovery cohort. To decide whether each TCR beta V gene segment behaved as functional or pseudogenic, an earlier analysis of nearly 600 of the donors relied on high-throughput TCR beta sequencing. In addition to the first cohort of about 650 subjects, a separate validation cohort of 130 or so different subjects was used. The study combined high-throughput TCR immunosequencing, statistical association of individual TCRs with disease status, and machine learning to predict cytomegalovirus infection status. The genetic ancestry cluster associated with self-reported Caucasian donors included 81% of the 398 genotyped donors. The number of typed donors differed by locus: about 620-640 for A, B, C, DRB1 and DQB1; some 500 for DQA1; 606 for DPA1; and around 490 for DPB1.

V has 2 bases trimmed and J has 5 bases trimmed; junction bases matching no gene number 4. The CDR3 contains 15 residues, cysteine and phenylalanine counted. Just CDR3 DNA is preserved here, 45 bases in frame from base 1. The germline V gene (reference sequence) provides CDR1 SGHNT and CDR2 YYREEE. The receptor library was made with the immunoSEQ multiplex PCR assay. For the multiplex PCR, a mixture combining 60 forward primers for TCR Vbeta segments and 13 reverse primers for TCR Jbeta segments was used. The CDR3 region of rearranged TCR beta genes was amplified from genomic DNA by a multiplex PCR assay. The Illumina HiSeq System was used to sequence the amplified TCR beta libraries as 87-base-pair reads. Concerning the study's data processing: In a later analysis, roughly 80 million unique TCR beta chains were counted across the approximately 640 repertoires, and approximately 9.9 million of these chains were shared by at least two donors. A nearest-neighbor algorithm error-corrected the raw reads and collapsed the reads into unique sequences, merging closely related sequences to remove PCR and sequencing errors. To assign V, D and J gene segments, CDR3 sequences were aligned to IMGT reference sequences. For a sequence to be retained, at least a six-nucleotide match to both a V gene segment and a J gene segment was required. Rearrangements were called productive when the CDR3 lacked stop codons and stayed in frame with V and J; all others were non-productive. Following IMGT convention, CDR3 was defined as the stretch from the second conserved V-encoded cysteine up to the conserved J-encoded phenylalanine. Sequences without an unambiguous match to a single V gene segment were excluded from the earlier analysis of about 600 of the donors. An earlier analysis of under 750 of the donors called V segments functional above 56.7% productive rearrangements and segregating when the between-donor standard deviation exceeded 5%. A statistical classification framework was built to diagnose cytomegalovirus status from the catalog of TCR beta chain sequences. A later analysis assigned V and J genes by comparing TCR nucleotide sequences with IMGT/GENE-DB human TR gene sequences. The TCRdist pipeline was used in a later analysis to assign CDR3 sequences and most-parsimonious VDJ recombination scenarios. In a later analysis, each TCR beta chain was defined by its CDR3 amino acid sequence together with its V-gene family, and reads without a unique V-gene family were excluded. As a way to deal with suspected cross-contamination and a sequencing artifact, a later analysis dropped hundreds of nucleotide sequences that were highly shared and had low generation probability. In a later analysis, a clonal expansion index was calculated for each public chain from normalized within-repertoire ranks of inferred template counts. In a later analysis, generation probabilities were computed with a VDJ recombination model fitted to out-of-frame rearrangements, and the resulting probabilities were checked against IGoR. In a later analysis, TCR-TCR, TCR-HLA and TCR-CMV co-occurrence was scored with hypergeometric tests, and a repertoire-size bias correction was applied to TCR pairs. To estimate false discovery rates, a later analysis permuted the HLA or CMV assignments 20 times. In a later analysis, co-occurring TCRs were grouped with DBSCAN, and TCRdist sequence similarity was added when clustering was performed within HLA-allele-positive subsets. Repertoires with fewer than 30,000 or more than 120,000 public chains were left out of co-occurrence clustering, as were about 5 repertoires with anomalous nucleotide sharing. As stored in TCRdb, this immuneACCESS dataset retains in-frame rearrangements with V and J assigned. A fraction of the clones does not appear; measured against another copy, unresolved V genes explain less than half of the discrepancy, and the remainder lacks a known reason. V, J and clone size are taken as reported in that table, and D and trimming were inferred from the DNA itself. The sample records about 130,000 clones, around 77% of which are singletons. The top ten constitute about 1.3% of the sample.

The paper's findings and limits, for the study overall: The study listed 150 to 200 TCR beta chains as associated with cytomegalovirus. A group of highly shared sequence variants was considered likely to be a technical artifact of the sequencing pipeline. In vitro tests confirmed that three of the cytomegalovirus-associated TCR beta chains recognize cytomegalovirus antigens. A further reported finding was that TCR beta sequences accurately predicted the HLA-A and HLA-B alleles for most subjects in the first cohort. The authors suggested that the approach could potentially be extended to other disease states and immunological phenotypes. A later genetic analysis associated a missense DCLRE1C variant with V-gene and J-gene trimming of TCR beta chains, and an independent cohort replicated the association. In a later analysis, most CMV-associated TCR beta chains were found to appear HLA-restricted, with HLA associations seemingly driven largely by CMV exposure. In an earlier analysis of some 550 of the donors, most TCR beta V segments were observed in productive rearrangements about 87% or about 30% of the time, broadly matching IMGT annotations. HLA typing was unavailable for some donors at each locus, so association tests used only the typed subset. When HLA alleles, especially DR and DQ, strongly co-occurred, attributing TCR associations to individual alleles was difficult. The presence/absence analyses assumed that sequencing depth was roughly uniform across donors, and that assumption may not be true. A later analysis found that HLA-associated TCR beta chains were more clonally expanded and had lower generation probabilities than equally common non-associated chains. A later analysis associated about 17,000 TCR beta sequences with specific HLA alleles at a false discovery rate of 0.05. In a later genetic analysis, fewer N-insertions in productive TCRs were reported among donors in an Asian-associated ancestry cluster than the roughly 700-donor mean. In this cohort, only TCR beta chains were sequenced, and detectable features were limited by the absence of alpha or paired-chain data. Several of the top co-occurrence clusters appeared to be linked to parvovirus B19, influenza, CMV and Epstein-Barr virus, according to a later analysis. The 87-base-pair reads could not distinguish some IMGT-functional V segments, including TRBV6-2 and TRBV6-3, so those segments were excluded. Most TCR sequences were seen in very few donors, while some public TCRs were found in many individuals. Linkage disequilibrium might explain the correlated functional status among segregating V segments, but an unknown experimental factor could not be excluded. Cytomegalovirus status was reported to be diagnosed by the classifier with high specificity and sensitivity in both the original and validation cohorts. In a later analysis, the rate of TCR association differed among HLA loci, with DRB1 alleles having the most associated TCRs and HLA-C alleles having the fewest. The earlier analysis of approximately 540 of the donors excluded some 15 rarely observed V segments, including chromosome 9 orphons, because counts were too low. CMV serostatus was the only immune exposure information available for the cohort.

The sequenced sample was PBMCs. In this chain, TRBV5-4 is recombined with TRBJ2-5, with 12 middle bases fitting TRBD2. The TCR was taken from a man aged 45-60 years in good health and CMV-seronegative. The CDR3 region has the sequence CASSFELAGGETQYF. The nucleotide sequence is given as TGTGCCAGCAGCTTCGAACTAGCGGGAGGTGAGACCCAGTACTTC.